The 29 T cell receptor beta chains below were found in one sample sequenced in a study of blood T cell repertoires in COVID-19. Here immunoSEQ multiplex PCR was the method, and the copy in TCRdb shows in-frame clones only, minus some. The sample holds over 250,000 clones, about nine tenths seen once. The specimen was peripheral blood. The receptors come from a woman in her twenties or thirties with COVID-19, enrolled during active disease.

The chain is built from TRBV28 and TRBJ1-4; D ambiguous. Germline CDR1 MDHEN, CDR2 SYDVKM. The CDR3 loop spans 15 amino acids. Trimming stripped 5 bases from V and 0 bases from J, with 10 bases between. The CDR3 coding sequence is TGTGCCAGCAGTCCCCGGAGTGCAACTAATGAAAAACTGTTTTTT. Protein: CASSPRSATNEKLFF.

The genes are TRBV6-5 and TRBJ2-7, with 11 nucleotides matching TRBD2. The CDR3 length is 15 residues. The V segment lost 7 bases and the J segment 2 bases; nucleotides outside the gene matches: 7. From germline, CDR1 is MNHEY and CDR2 SVGAGI. The CDR3: CASKKELAGAYEQYF. In DNA, the CDR3 is TGTGCCAGCAAAAAGGAACTAGCGGGAGCCTACGAGCAGTACTTC.

This chain connects TRBV19 to TRBJ1-3; a weak D match, TRBD1 (6 bases). The CDR3 consists of 17 residues. V was pared by 3 bases and J by 2 bases, with 17 bases between. CDR1 is LNHDA, CDR2 SQIVND, per germline (reference sequence). This CDR3 reads CASSIFAGAVPGNTIYF. CDR3 bases: TGTGCCAGTAGTATTTTCGCAGGGGCTGTGCCTGGAAACACCATATATTTT.

V usage is TRBV27 and J usage is TRBJ2-1; weak D call: TRBD2 (6 bases). CDR3 length: 16 amino acids. Trimming took 2 bases from V and 0 from J, leaving 11 bases between them. CDR1 is MNHEY and CDR2 is SMNVEV in the germline V gene (reference sequence). The CDR3 DNA follows: TGTGCCAGCAGTTTAATAGCGGACTACTCCTACAATGAGCAGTTCTTC. Its protein is CASSLIADYSYNEQFF.

The rearrangement uses TRBV7-9 and TRBJ1-3; D uncertain. The CDR3 length is 16 residues. CDR1 is SEHNR and CDR2 is FQNEAQ in the germline V gene (reference sequence). Trimming stripped 3 bases from V and 0 bases from J, with 12 bases between. CDR3 in DNA: TGTGCCAGCAGCTTCGGTCACACTAGCTCTGGAAACACCATATATTTT. Translated, it gives CASSFGHTSSGNTIYF.

The chain recombines TRBV9 with TRBJ2-7, with TRBD1 matching over 7 bases. The germline CDR1 and CDR2 sequences are SGDLS and YYNGEE. The CDR3 spans 14 residues. The V segment lost 3 bases and the J segment 1 base; nucleotides outside the gene matches: 4. The CDR3 loop is CASSERQGSYEQYF. The CDR3 DNA follows: TGTGCCAGCAGCGAACGACAGGGATCCTACGAGCAGTACTTC.

V and J are TRBV6-5 and TRBJ2-2; 7 positions match TRBD1. The V gene end was trimmed by 7 bases and the J gene end by 6 bases; junction bases not matched to a gene: 5. Germline CDR1 is MNHEY and CDR2 is SVGAGI. The length of the CDR3 is 13 residues. The CDR3 here is CASKTGVAGELFF. The CDR3 DNA sequence: TGTGCCAGCAAAACAGGGGTCGCCGGGGAGCTGTTTTTT.

The rearrangement links TRBV19 to TRBJ2-3; 10 bases fit TRBD2. The germline V gene has CDR1 LNHDA and CDR2 SQIVND (reference sequence). V lost 3 bases and J lost 4; bases outside the gene matches: 7. The CDR3 contains 16 residues. CDR3 DNA: TGTGCCAGTAGTATTCTAGCGGGAGATGCGGCAGATACGCAGTATTTT. Translating it yields CASSILAGDAADTQYF.

V usage is TRBV27 and J usage is TRBJ1-1; possibly TRBD1 for D (6 bases). The V and J ends lost 3 bases and 11 bases respectively, with 16 bases between them. Germline loops: CDR1 MNHEY, CDR2 SMNVEV (reference sequence). There are 13 residues in the CDR3. The DNA for the CDR3 is TGTGCCAGCAGTTTCGTGTCATCAGGGGAGGCTTTCTTT. This sequence encodes CASSFVSSGEAFF.

This chain connects TRBV4-2 to TRBJ2-5; 7 nucleotides agree with TRBD2. CDR1 LGHNA and CDR2 YNFKEQ come from the germline V gene. The CDR3 is made up of 15 amino acids. J was trimmed by 4 bases and V by 0 bases; bases with no gene match: 5. In DNA form, the CDR3 reads TGTGCCAGCAGCCAAGAGGTCAGCGGGACAGAGACCCAGTACTTC. Protein product: CASSQEVSGTETQYF.

The rearrangement links TRBV5-1 to TRBJ2-2; the match to TRBD2 covers 11 bases. The CDR3 spans 18 residues. Germline CDR1 and CDR2: SGHRS and YFSETQ. V trimming: 4 bases; J trimming: 8 bases; junction bases outside the gene matches: 16. The CDR3 DNA follows: TGCGCCAGCAGCCATCAGACTAGCGGGGCAAGGGCGTATGGGGAGCTGTTTTTT. Amino acid sequence: CASSHQTSGARAYGELFF.

The chain uses TRBV4-2 and TRBJ1-4; the match to TRBD1 covers 10 bases. V lost 0 bases, J lost 9 bases, and 16 bases stayed unmatched. CDR3 length: 19 residues. CDR1 and CDR2 from the germline V gene are LGHNA and YNFKEQ. The CDR3 bases are TGTGCCAGCAGCCAAGAACTGTCGGCTGTGGGGACAGGGGAAAAAAAACTGTTTTTT. Amino acids: CASSQELSAVGTGEKKLFF.

The rearrangement uses TRBV18 and TRBJ1-5; tentatively, D is TRBD1 (6 bases). Germline CDR1 KGHSH, CDR2 LQKENI. V was clipped by 6 bases and J by 2 bases, with 11 bases between them. This CDR3 is built from 14 residues. The CDR3 protein is CASSPRQGNQPQHF. The CDR3 DNA is TGTGCCAGCTCTCCTAGACAGGGCAATCAGCCCCAGCATTTT.

The chain has TRBV27 and TRBJ2-7; 9 nucleotides align to TRBD2. The CDR3 runs 16 residues. Unmatched junction bases numbered 7, after V lost 2 bases and J lost 2 bases. Germline assignment: CDR1 MNHEY and CDR2 SMNVEV (reference sequence). CDR3 sequence: CASSLLPSGIPYEQYF. The CDR3, as DNA: TGTGCCAGCAGTTTACTTCCTAGCGGGATTCCCTACGAGCAGTACTTC.

The CDR3 spells CASSIQLLASGSLYDEQFF. The DNA of the CDR3 is TGTGCCAGCAGCATCCAATTGTTGGCTAGCGGGAGTTTGTACGATGAGCAGTTCTTC. This rearrangement joins TRBV21-1 to TRBJ2-1; no DNA check was done on the table's D call, TRBD2. TRBV21-1 is noted as a pseudogene. The CDR3 has 19 amino acids.

This rearrangement joins TRBV6-1 to TRBJ2-1, with 9 positions matching TRBD2. V gave up 2 bases and J gave up 6 bases; unmatched junction bases: 23. Germline V gene lookup returns CDR1 MNHNS and CDR2 SASEGT. The CDR3 covers 21 residues. Here the CDR3 DNA reads TGTGCCAGCAGTGAAAGATTGACGGGCGCTAGCGGGGTCACGTTCCGCAATGAGCAGTTCTTC. It is translated as CASSERLTGASGVTFRNEQFF.

V usage is TRBV18 and J usage is TRBJ1-2, with 9 nucleotides matching TRBD1. Germline V gene sequence: CDR1 KGHSH, CDR2 LQKENI. Unmatched junction bases numbered 1, after V lost 2 bases and J lost 3 bases. CDR3 length: 14 residues. CDR3 protein: CASSPTGGDYGYTF. The DNA for the CDR3 is TGTGCCAGCTCACCAACAGGGGGCGACTATGGCTACACCTTC.

The rearrangement uses TRBV10-2 and TRBJ2-1; no clear D. The CDR3 runs to 14 residues. V was clipped by 0 bases and J by 4 bases, with 7 bases between them. CDR1 and CDR2 from the germline V gene are WSHSY and SAAADI. This CDR3 reads CASSESPAYNEQFF. In DNA, the CDR3 is TGCGCCAGCAGTGAGTCCCCAGCGTACAATGAGCAGTTCTTC.

The J gene is TRBJ2-7, the V gene TRBV2; D gene unclear. Trimming took off 6 bases at V and 4 bases at J, with 4 bases between the two ends. CDR3 length equals 10 residues. Germline assignment: CDR1 SNHLY and CDR2 FYNNEI. In nucleotides, the CDR3 is TGTGCCAGCAGGACTTACGAGCAGTACTTC. Protein: CASRTYEQYF.

The chain couples TRBV25-1 to TRBJ2-5; 8 positions match TRBD1. V was clipped by 1 base and J by 5 bases; unmatched bases: 6. The germline V gene has CDR1 MGHDK and CDR2 SYGVNS. The CDR3 spans 15 residues. In DNA form, the CDR3 reads TGTGCCAGCAGTGAATTTGCAGGGGGCAGGGAGACCCAGTACTTC. It codes for CASSEFAGGRETQYF.

This chain uses TRBV6-2 or TRBV6-3 with TRBJ2-1; TRBD2 matches at 9 bases. The germline CDR1 and CDR2 sequences are MNHEY and SVGEGT. J lost 4 bases, V lost 5 bases, and 9 bases had no gene match. There are 16 residues in the CDR3. The CDR3 loop is CASSRRLAETYNEQFF. The DNA of the CDR3 is TGTGCCAGCAGTCGCCGACTAGCGGAAACGTACAATGAGCAGTTCTTC.

The genes are TRBV7-3 and TRBJ2-5; unclear D gene. There are 13 residues in the CDR3. Trimming removed 1 base at V and 5 bases at J, with 8 bases between. Germline V gene data show CDR1 as SGHTA and CDR2 as FQGTGA. The CDR3 region has the DNA TGTGCCAGCAGCTTAAATTCCGGGGAGACCCAGTACTTC. Protein product: CASSLNSGETQYF.

The chain carries TRBV9 and TRBJ2-5; weak D call: TRBD2 (6 bases). CDR3 length: 18 residues. V lost 4 bases to trimming and J lost 4 bases, with 26 bases between them. The germline V gene has CDR1 SGDLS and CDR2 YYNGEE. CDR3 in DNA: TGTGCCAGCAGCCCGAGTCCGGGACTTACAGGTCGGCGAGAGACCCAGTACTTC. Residues: CASSPSPGLTGRRETQYF.

This chain uses TRBV29-1 with TRBJ1-1, with 7 bases aligning to TRBD1. V shed 7 bases and J 0 bases; nucleotides not matched to a gene: 14. The CDR3 extends over 16 amino acids. Germline assignment: CDR1 SQVTM and CDR2 ANQGSEA. The DNA for the CDR3 is TGCAGCGGCGTGACGAAACCAGGGGGGATGAACACTGAAGCTTTCTTT. Translated: CSGVTKPGGMNTEAFF.

The chain couples TRBV3-1 (or the pseudogene TRBV3-2) to TRBJ1-1; D ambiguous. Germline CDR1 LGHDT, CDR2 YNNKEL (reference sequence). CDR3 length: 12 amino acids. The ends were cut back, 3 bases at V and 7 bases at J, with 9 bases in the middle. The CDR3 nucleotides are TGTGCCAGCAGCCATCTGTCCGGTGAAGCTTTCTTT. This sequence encodes CASSHLSGEAFF.

The genes are TRBV11-2 and TRBJ1-1; the D gene is possibly TRBD1 (5 bases). The germline V and J ends were trimmed by 0 bases and 9 bases, with 17 bases remaining between them. CDR1 and CDR2 (germline): SGHAT, FQNNGV. The CDR3 has 15 amino acids. CDR3 protein: CASSLEGSGAAKAFF. The CDR3 DNA reads TGTGCCAGCAGCTTAGAGGGGTCTGGGGCCGCGAAAGCTTTCTTT. Looking up the rest from reference TRBV11-2 and TRBJ1-1 gives the full variable domain: EAGVAQSPRYKIIEKRQSVAFWCNPISGHATLYWYQQILGQGPKLLIQFQNNGVVDDSQLPKDRFSAERLKGVDSTLKIQPAKLEDSAVYLCASSLEGSGAAKAFFGQGTRLTVV.

A single count supports this clone. The chain is built from TRBV6-6 and TRBJ2-5; TRBD1 is a possible D gene (6 bases). The V gene's germline CDR1 is MNHNY and CDR2 SVGAGI (reference sequence). The CDR3 is 20 amino acids. The V end was cut by 6 bases, the J end by 0 bases, with 29 bases between. CDR3 DNA sequence: TGTGCCAGCAGCCGCATCCACCGGGACACCATAGAGAGGTACCAAGAGACCCAGTACTTC. Translated: CASSRIHRDTIERYQETQYF.

The rearrangement uses TRBV7-8 and TRBJ1-3; 9 bases fit TRBD1. CDR1 and CDR2 from the germline V gene are SGHVS and FQNEAQ. This CDR3 contains 20 residues. The V and J ends lost 3 bases and 0 bases, in that order; junction bases with no gene match: 15. CDR3: CASSLDRDRALSSSGNTIYF. The CDR3 DNA is TGTGCCAGCAGCTTGGACCGGGACAGGGCCCTTTCCAGCTCTGGAAACACCATATATTTT.

This chain uses TRBV7-9 with TRBJ1-2, with 7 positions matching TRBD1. J lost 3 bases, V lost 5 bases, and 6 bases had no gene match. The CDR3 has 14 residues. Germline V lookup: CDR1 SEHNR, CDR2 FQNEAQ (reference sequence). The CDR3 sequence: CASSRDSTYYGYTF. The CDR3 nucleotides read TGTGCCAGCAGCCGGGACAGTACTTACTATGGCTACACCTTC.